This TCR beta chain was documented in a study of PD-1 blockade in classical Hodgkin lymphoma. Study at large: Nivolumab dosing for patients was 3 mg/kg, administered intravenously every 2 weeks. Study conclusions and caveats: TCR diversity at baseline was reported to be reduced in newly diagnosed patients relative to healthy donors.

With respect to this clone: Its antigen remains unidentified.

Repertoires were generated with immunoSEQ multiplex PCR, while TCRdb's copy carries only in-frame clones and drops some. The sample includes 40,000 to 45,000 clones, approximately 70% of them seen just once. Every patient was affected by relapse after autologous stem cell transplantation, while exposure to brentuximab vedotin was not uniform. The CDR3 totals 13 residues. V lost 3 bases to trimming and J lost 4 bases, with 11 bases between them. CDR1 and CDR2 (germline): SQVTM, ANQGSEA. This receptor was taken from a human donor with classical Hodgkin lymphoma. The material was peripheral blood mononuclear cells (PBMCs), obtained before the second cycle of nivolumab. This chain uses TRBV29-1 with TRBJ2-3; unclear D gene. CDR3 bases: TGCAGCGTTGATTCCCCTTACCCAGATACGCAGTATTTT. It is translated as CSVDSPYPDTQYF.